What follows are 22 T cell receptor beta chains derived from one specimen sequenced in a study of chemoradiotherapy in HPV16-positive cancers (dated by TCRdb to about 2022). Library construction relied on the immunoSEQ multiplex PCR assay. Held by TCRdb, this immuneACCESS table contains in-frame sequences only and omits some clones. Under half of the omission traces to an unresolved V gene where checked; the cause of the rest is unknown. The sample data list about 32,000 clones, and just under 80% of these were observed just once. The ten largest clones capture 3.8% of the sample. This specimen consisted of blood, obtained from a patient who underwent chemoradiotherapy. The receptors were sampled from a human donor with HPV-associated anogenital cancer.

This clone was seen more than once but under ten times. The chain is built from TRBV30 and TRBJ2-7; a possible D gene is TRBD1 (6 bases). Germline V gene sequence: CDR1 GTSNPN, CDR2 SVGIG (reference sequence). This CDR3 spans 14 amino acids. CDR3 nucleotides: TGTGCTTGTCTACGGTCAGGGACAAGCTACGAGCAGTACTTC. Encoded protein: CACLRSGTSYEQYF.

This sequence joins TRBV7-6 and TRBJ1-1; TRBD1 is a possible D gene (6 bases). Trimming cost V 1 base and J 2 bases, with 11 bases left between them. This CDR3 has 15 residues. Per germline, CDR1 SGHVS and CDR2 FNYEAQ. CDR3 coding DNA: TGTGCCAGCAGCTTAGAGGGCAGGGGAAACACTGAAGCTTTCTTT. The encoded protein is CASSLEGRGNTEAFF.

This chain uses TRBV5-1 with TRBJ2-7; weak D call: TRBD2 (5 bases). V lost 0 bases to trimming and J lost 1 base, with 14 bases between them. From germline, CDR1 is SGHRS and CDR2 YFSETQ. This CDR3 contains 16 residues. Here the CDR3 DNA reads TGCGCCAGCAGCTTGGGTGTGGCTCCGGGATCCTACGAGCAGTACTTC. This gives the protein CASSLGVAPGSYEQYF.

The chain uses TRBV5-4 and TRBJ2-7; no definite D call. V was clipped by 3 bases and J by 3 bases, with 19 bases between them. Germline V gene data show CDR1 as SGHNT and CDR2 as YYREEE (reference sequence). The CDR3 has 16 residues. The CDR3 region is CASSYLRGTLHYEQYF. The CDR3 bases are TGTGCCAGCAGCTACCTTAGAGGCACCCTTCACTACGAGCAGTACTTC. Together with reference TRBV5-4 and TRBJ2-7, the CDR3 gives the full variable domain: ETGVTQSPTHLIKTRGQQVTLRCSSQSGHNTVSWYQQALGQGPQFIFQYYREEENGRGNFPPRFSGLQFPNYSSELNVNALELDDSALYLCASSYLRGTLHYEQYFGPGTRLTVT.

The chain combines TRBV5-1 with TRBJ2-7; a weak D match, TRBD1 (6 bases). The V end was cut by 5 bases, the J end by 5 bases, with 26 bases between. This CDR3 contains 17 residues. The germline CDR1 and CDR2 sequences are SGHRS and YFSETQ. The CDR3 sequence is CASRQGKRVLALDEQYF. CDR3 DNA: TGCGCCAGCAGACAGGGAAAGAGAGTTCTAGCCTTGGACGAGCAGTACTTC.

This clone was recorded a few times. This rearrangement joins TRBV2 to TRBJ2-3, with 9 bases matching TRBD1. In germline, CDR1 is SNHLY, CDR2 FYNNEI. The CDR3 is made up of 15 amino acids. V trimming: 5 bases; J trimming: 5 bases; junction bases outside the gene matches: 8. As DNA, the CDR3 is TGTGCCAGCAGTTGGGGACAGGGTGGGGAAGATACGCAGTATTTT. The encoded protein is CASSWGQGGEDTQYF.

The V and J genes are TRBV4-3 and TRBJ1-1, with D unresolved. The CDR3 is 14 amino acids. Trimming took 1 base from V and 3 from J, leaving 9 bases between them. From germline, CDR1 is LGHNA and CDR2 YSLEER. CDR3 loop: CASSQGQTDTEAFF. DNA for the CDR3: TGCGCCAGCAGCCAAGGTCAAACCGACACTGAAGCTTTCTTT.

CDR3 DNA: TGTGCCAGCAGCCCGGGGAGCAATCAGCCCCAGCATTTT. It codes for CASSPGSNQPQHF. The chain links TRBV7-3 to TRBJ1-5; D ambiguous. The ends were cut back, 5 bases at V and 1 base at J, with 6 bases in the middle. The germline CDR1 and CDR2 sequences are SGHTA and FQGTGA. The CDR3 is 13 residues long.

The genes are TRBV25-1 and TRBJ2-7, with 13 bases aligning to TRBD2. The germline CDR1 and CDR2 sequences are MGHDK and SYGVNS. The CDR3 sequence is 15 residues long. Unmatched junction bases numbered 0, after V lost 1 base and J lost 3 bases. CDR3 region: CASSEWTSGGYEQYF. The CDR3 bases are TGTGCCAGCAGTGAATGGACTAGCGGGGGCTACGAGCAGTACTTC.

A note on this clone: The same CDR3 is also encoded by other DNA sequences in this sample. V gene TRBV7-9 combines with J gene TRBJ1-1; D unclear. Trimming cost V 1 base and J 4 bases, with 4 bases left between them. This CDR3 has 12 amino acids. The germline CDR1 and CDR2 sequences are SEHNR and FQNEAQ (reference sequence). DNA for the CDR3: TGTGCCAGCAGCTTAGTCAGCACTGAAGCTTTCTTT. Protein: CASSLVSTEAFF.

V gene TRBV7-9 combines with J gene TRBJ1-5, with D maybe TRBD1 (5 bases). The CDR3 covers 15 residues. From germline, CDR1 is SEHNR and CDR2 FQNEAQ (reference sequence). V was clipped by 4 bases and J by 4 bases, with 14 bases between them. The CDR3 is CASSSWEGMNQPQHF. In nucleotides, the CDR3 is TGTGCCAGCAGCTCCTGGGAGGGGATGAATCAGCCCCAGCATTTT.

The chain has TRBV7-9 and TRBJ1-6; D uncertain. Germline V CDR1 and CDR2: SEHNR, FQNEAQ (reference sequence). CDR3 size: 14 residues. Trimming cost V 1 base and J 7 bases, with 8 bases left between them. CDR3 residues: CASSLGGFNSPLHF. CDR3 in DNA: TGTGCCAGCAGCTTAGGCGGATTCAATTCACCCCTCCACTTT.

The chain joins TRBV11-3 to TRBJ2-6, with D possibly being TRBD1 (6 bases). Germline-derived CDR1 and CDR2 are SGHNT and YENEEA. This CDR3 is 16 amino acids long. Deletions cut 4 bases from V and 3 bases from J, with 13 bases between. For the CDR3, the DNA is TGTGCCAGCAGCTCGGGACACTCGGATGGGGCCAACGTCCTGACTTTC. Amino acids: CASSSGHSDGANVLTF.

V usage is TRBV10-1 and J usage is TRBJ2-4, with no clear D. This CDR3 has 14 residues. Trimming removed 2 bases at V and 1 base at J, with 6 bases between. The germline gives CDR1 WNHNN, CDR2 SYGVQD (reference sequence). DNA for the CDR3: TGCGCCAGCAGTGAGGAAGGGGCCAAAAACATTCAGTACTTC. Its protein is CASSEEGAKNIQYF.

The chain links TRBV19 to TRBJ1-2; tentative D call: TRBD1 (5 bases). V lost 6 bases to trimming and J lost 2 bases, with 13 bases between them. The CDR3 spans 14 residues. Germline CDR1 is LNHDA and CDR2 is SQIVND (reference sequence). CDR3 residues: CASRNRDANYGYTF. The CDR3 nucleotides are TGTGCCAGTAGGAACCGGGACGCCAACTATGGCTACACCTTC.

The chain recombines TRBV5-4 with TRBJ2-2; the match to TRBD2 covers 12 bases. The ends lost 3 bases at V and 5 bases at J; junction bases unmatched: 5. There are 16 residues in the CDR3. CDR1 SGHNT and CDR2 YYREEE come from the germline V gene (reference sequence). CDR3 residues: CASSSKLAGGTGELFF. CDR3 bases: TGTGCCAGCAGCTCTAAACTAGCGGGGGGAACCGGGGAGCTGTTTTTT.

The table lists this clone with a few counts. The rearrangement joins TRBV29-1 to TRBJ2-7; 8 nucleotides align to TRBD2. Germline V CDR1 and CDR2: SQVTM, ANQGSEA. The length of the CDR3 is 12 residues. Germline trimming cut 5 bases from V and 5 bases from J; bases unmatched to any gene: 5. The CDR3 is CSVRGGQDEQYF. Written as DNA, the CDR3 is TGCAGCGTTCGGGGGGGCCAGGACGAGCAGTACTTC.

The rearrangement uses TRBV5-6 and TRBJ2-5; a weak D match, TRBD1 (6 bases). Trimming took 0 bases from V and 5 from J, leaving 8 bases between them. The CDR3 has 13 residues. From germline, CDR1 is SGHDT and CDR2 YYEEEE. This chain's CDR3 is CASSLEQGETQYF. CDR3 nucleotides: TGTGCCAGCAGCTTGGAACAGGGCGAGACCCAGTACTTC.

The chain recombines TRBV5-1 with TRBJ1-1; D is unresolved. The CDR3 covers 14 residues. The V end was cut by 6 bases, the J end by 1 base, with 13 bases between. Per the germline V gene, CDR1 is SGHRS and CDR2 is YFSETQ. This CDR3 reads CASTINPGNTEAFF. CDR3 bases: TGCGCCAGCACGATAAACCCAGGGAACACTGAAGCTTTCTTT.

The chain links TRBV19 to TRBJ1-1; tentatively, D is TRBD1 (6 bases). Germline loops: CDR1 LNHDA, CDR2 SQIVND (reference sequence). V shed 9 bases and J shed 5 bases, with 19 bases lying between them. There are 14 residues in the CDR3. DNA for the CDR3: TGTGCCAGATTCCGGACAGCCCAGGGGACTGAAGCTTTCTTT. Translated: CARFRTAQGTEAFF.

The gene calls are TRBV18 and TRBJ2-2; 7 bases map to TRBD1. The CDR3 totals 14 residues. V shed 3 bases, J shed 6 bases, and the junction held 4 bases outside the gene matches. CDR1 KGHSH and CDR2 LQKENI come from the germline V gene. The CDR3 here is CASSPRQGAGELFF. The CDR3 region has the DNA TGTGCCAGCTCACCCAGACAGGGAGCCGGGGAGCTGTTTTTT.

CDR3 protein: CASSPPRTGPDTQYF. The CDR3 coding sequence is TGTGCCAGCTCACCCCCGAGGACAGGTCCAGATACGCAGTATTTT. This chain joins TRBV18 and TRBJ2-3, with TRBD1 identical over 7 bases. The CDR3 is 15 amino acids. Trimming removed 3 bases from V and 4 bases from J; junction bases left unmatched: 7. Germline V gene sequence: CDR1 KGHSH, CDR2 LQKENI.